Listed below are T cell receptor beta chains from one sample, sequenced in a study of beta chain features in type 1 diabetes. The table came from immunoSEQ multiplex PCR; TCRdb's copy has only in-frame clones and leaves some out. The repertoire holds 230,000 or so clones, with about a sixth as singletons. What was sequenced was naive CD4+ T cells from blood. The source of these receptors is a man younger than 40 with type 1 diabetes. CDR3s include the opening cysteine and the closing phenylalanine or tryptophan. D genes are given only for firm matches. For some rows the clone size is stated as once, few or many, or as a class when expanded; others skip it.

>-|TRBV7-2|few|TRBJ2-1
CASTVRRAGPYNEQFF
TGTGCCAGCACCGTGAGACGGGCAGGCCCCTACAATGAGCAGTTCTTC
>-|TRBV29-1|few|TRBJ1-5
CSVTSGLDQPQHF
TGCAGCGTTACAAGTGGGCTGGATCAGCCCCAGCATTTT
>-|TRBV7-2|-|TRBJ1-5
CASSPITSNQPQHF
TGTGCCAGCAGCCCCATCACTAGCAATCAGCCCCAGCATTTT
>-|TRBV4-3|-|TRBJ2-3
CASSPAGPDTQYF
TGCGCCAGCAGCCCCGCCGGACCAGATACGCAGTATTTT
>TRBD1|TRBV15|-|TRBJ2-4
CATSRAGTGRDIQYF
TGTGCCACCAGCAGAGCCGGGACAGGGAGGGACATTCAGTACTTC
>TRBD1|TRBV27|-|TRBJ2-3
CASSGQGAGDTQYF
TGTGCCAGCAGTGGACAGGGGGCCGGTGATACGCAGTATTTT
>TRBD2|TRBV28|-|TRBJ2-1
CASSYVTSGRRNEQFF
TGTGCCAGCAGCTACGTAACTAGCGGGAGGCGCAATGAGCAGTTCTTC
>TRBD2|TRBV5-1|-|TRBJ2-1
CASSVTSGFVDEQFF
TGCGCCAGCAGCGTGACTAGCGGCTTTGTGGATGAGCAGTTCTTC
>TRBD1|TRBV5-4|-|TRBJ2-5
CASSPDREETQYF
TGTGCCAGCAGCCCGGACAGGGAAGAGACCCAGTACTTC
>TRBD2|TRBV29-1|-|TRBJ2-5
CSVEASGTPRETQYF
TGCAGCGTTGAGGCTAGCGGGACCCCCCGGGAGACCCAGTACTTC
>TRBD2|TRBV6-5|few|TRBJ2-7
CASSYSGSGRDYEQYF
TGTGCCAGCAGTTACTCGGGTAGCGGGAGGGACTACGAGCAGTACTTC
>-|TRBV29-1|few|TRBJ1-1
CSFSTRNTEAFF
TGCAGCTTCTCAACTAGGAACACTGAAGCTTTCTTT
>-|TRBV15|-|TRBJ1-1
CATSATSTGTTEAFF
TGTGCCACCAGCGCCACTTCCACAGGGACCACTGAAGCTTTCTTT
>-|TRBV29-1|few|TRBJ2-3
CSVALGLLGTDTQYF
TGCAGCGTTGCCCTAGGTCTTCTAGGCACAGATACGCAGTATTTT
>TRBD1|TRBV25-1|-|TRBJ2-2
CASSEGQRSTGELFF
TGTGCCAGCAGTGAGGGACAGAGGAGCACCGGGGAGCTGTTTTTT
>-|TRBV29-1|-|TRBJ2-1
CSVGVYNEQFF
TGCAGCGTGGGAGTGTACAATGAGCAGTTCTTC
>-|TRBV30|few|TRBJ1-2
CAWSVPGRGDGYTF
TGTGCCTGGAGTGTGCCAGGCCGGGGGGATGGCTACACCTTC
>TRBD1|TRBV28|few|TRBJ2-5
CASMTGGRETQYF
TGTGCCAGCATGACAGGGGGCCGGGAGACCCAGTACTTC
>TRBD2|TRBV19|-|TRBJ2-1
CASSIDRTSGQFF
TGTGCCAGTAGTATAGATCGCACTAGCGGACAGTTCTTC
>-|TRBV9|few|TRBJ2-5
CASSVGIGTREETQYF
TGTGCCAGCAGCGTAGGGATCGGGACCCGCGAGGAGACCCAGTACTTC
>-|TRBV27|-|TRBJ2-4
CASRNSWHIQYF
TGTGCCAGCAGGAACTCGTGGCACATTCAGTACTTC
>-|TRBV11-3|-|TRBJ2-5
CASSFGQGETQYF
TGTGCCAGCAGCTTTGGTCAGGGAGAGACCCAGTACTTC